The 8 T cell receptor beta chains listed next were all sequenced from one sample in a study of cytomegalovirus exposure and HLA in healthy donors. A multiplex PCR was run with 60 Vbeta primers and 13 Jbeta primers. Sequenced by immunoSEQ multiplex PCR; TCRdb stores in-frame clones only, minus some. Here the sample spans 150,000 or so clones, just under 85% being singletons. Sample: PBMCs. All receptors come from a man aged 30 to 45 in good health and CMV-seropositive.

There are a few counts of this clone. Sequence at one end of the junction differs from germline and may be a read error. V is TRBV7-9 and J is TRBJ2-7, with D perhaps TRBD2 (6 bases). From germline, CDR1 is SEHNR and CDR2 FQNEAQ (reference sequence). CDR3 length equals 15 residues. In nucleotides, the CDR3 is TGTTCCAGCAGCGCCAGCGGAGCGGGCTTCTACGAGCAGTACTTC. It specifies CSSSASGAGFYEQYF.

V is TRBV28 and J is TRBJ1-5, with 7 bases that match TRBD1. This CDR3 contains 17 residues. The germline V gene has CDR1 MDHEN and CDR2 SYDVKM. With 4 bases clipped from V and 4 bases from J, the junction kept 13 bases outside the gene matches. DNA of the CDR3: TGTGCCAGCAGTTCACACAACAGGGGTGGCGGAAATCAGCCCCAGCATTTT. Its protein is CASSSHNRGGGNQPQHF.

CDR3 DNA: TGTGCCTGGAGTAGGGGGTTTGGAAACACCATATATTTT. Protein product: CAWSRGFGNTIYF. The chain is built from TRBV30 and TRBJ1-3; perhaps TRBD1 as D (6 bases). The CDR3 is 13 residues long. Germline-derived CDR1 and CDR2 are GTSNPN and SVGIG (reference sequence). V lost 2 bases and J lost 3, with 8 bases in between.

In DNA form, the CDR3 reads TGTGCCTGGGGACGAGGGGGAATAAGCGGGGGCTACCCCTACGAGCAGTACTTC. Its translation is CAWGRGGISGGYPYEQYF. The chain combines TRBV30 with TRBJ2-7; 8 positions agree with TRBD2. This CDR3 spans 18 amino acids. In germline, CDR1 is GTSNPN, CDR2 SVGIG (reference sequence). V dropped 5 bases and J dropped 2; count of bases not matched to a gene: 20.

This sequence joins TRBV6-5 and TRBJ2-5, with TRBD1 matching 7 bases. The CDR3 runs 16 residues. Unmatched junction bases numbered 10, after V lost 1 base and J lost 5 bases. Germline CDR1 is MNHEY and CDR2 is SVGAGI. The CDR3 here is CASSYFEPGGSETQYF. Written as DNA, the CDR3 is TGTGCCAGCAGTTACTTTGAACCAGGGGGTAGCGAGACCCAGTACTTC.

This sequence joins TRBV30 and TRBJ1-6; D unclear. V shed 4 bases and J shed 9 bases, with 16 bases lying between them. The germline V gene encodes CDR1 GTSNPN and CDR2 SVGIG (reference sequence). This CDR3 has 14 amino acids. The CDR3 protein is CAWNLGPSSSPLHF. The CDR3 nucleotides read TGTGCCTGGAATTTGGGCCCCAGTAGTTCACCCCTCCACTTT.

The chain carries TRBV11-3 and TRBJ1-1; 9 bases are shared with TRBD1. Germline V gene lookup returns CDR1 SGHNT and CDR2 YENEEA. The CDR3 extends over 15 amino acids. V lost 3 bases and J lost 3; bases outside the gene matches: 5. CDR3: CASSFGTGLDTEAFF. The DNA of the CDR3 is TGTGCCAGCAGCTTCGGGACAGGGTTAGACACTGAAGCTTTCTTT.

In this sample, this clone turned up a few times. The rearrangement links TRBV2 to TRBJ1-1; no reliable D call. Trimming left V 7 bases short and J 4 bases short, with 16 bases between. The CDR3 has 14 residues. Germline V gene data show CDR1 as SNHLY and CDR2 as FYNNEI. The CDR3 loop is CASTSLGSGTEAFF. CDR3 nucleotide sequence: TGTGCCAGCACCTCCCTGGGTAGCGGCACTGAAGCTTTCTTT.